The entry that follows covers one TCR beta chain sequence. In its sample, this clone was seen once. The clone's antigen remains unknown. No much larger clone is present one base from it, and per-base qualities are unavailable. The entry originates in a study of blood T cell repertoires in COVID-19 (dated by TCRdb to the early 2020s). Study-level background: Collaborator samples came from the United States, Italy and Spain and covered acute and convalescent phases of COVID-19. The prospective study material was composed of cDNA or gDNA derived from T cells, B-cell-depleted T cells, or PBMCs. The samples were drawn from two sources: the first 160 participants of the ongoing ImmuneRACE study, and fewer than 1,500 subjects contributed by 6 global collaborators. Nearly every sample came with metadata listing a de-identified subject ID, COVID-19 status, age in years and sex. The dataset comprised deeply sampled blood TCRbeta repertoires from subjects exposed to, actively infected with, or recovered from COVID-19. The repertoires were made available in a free public database intended to serve as a resource for research on the immune response to SARS-CoV-2. Where HLA class I and class II types were available, the types were taken from metadata supplied by the sample provider, not from assay-based typing.

The immunoSEQ Assay, a bias-controlled multiplex PCR, was used to amplify TCRbeta CDR3 regions from genomic DNA. In the source study's methods: Nucleated cell counts per sample were estimated from amplification of reference gene primers within the assay. To quantify the absolute abundance of each unique TCRbeta CDR3 rearrangement, sequence reads were collapsed and filtered. For each sample, productive Simpson clonality was calculated as the square root of Simpson's diversity index across productive rearrangements. TCRdb holds this immuneACCESS table with in-frame rearrangements only. Some clones are missing; in checked studies, unresolved V genes explain under half, and the rest has no known cause. V and J calls plus clone size are reproduced from that table; the DNA served to infer D and trimming. The sample contains 200,000 to 250,000 clones, about 86% of them found a single time. The ten largest make up roughly 10% of the sample.

What the work shows at the level of the full study, not this receptor alone: The amount of clinical and demographic metadata varied by source and participant and was provided uncurated.

One collaborating source in Seattle enrolled patients while the patients were actively infected and followed the patients over time throughout the course of disease. Each collaborating institution followed its own protocols to collect whole blood in K2EDTA tubes. For TCRbeta analysis, collaborators shipped samples in one of three forms: frozen whole blood, isolated PBMCs, or DNA extracted from either of those sample types. CDR1 and CDR2 are read off the germline V gene (reference sequence) as MNHEY and SMNVEV. V has 3 bases trimmed and J has 9 bases trimmed; junction bases matching no gene number 5. The CDR3 runs 14 residues from the cysteine to the phenylalanine. Only the CDR3 region is kept as DNA, spanning 42 bases read in frame from base 1.

The sample taken for sequencing was peripheral blood. This receptor was identified in a woman aged 45-60 years with COVID-19, enrolled during active disease. The chain was built from TRBV27 and TRBJ1-6; TRBD1 fits 7 bases in the junction. For the CDR3, the sequence is CASSFRQGGSPLHF. The base sequence is TGTGCCAGCAGTTTTAGACAGGGCGGTTCACCCCTCCACTTT.